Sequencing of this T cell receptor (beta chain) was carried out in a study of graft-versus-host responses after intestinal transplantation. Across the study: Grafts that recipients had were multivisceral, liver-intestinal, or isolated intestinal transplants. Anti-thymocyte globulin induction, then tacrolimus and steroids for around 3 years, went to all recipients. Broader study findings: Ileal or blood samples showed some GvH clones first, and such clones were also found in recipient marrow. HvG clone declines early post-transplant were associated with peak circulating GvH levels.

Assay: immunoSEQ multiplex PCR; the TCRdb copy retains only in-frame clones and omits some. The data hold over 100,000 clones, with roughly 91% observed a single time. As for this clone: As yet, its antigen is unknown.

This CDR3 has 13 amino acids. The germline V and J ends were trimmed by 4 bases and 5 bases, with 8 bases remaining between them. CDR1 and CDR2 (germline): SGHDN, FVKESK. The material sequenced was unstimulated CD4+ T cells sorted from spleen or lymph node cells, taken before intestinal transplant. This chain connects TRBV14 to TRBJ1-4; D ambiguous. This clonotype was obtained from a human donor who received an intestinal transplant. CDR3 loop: CASSPERNEKLFF. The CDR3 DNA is TGTGCCAGCAGCCCGGAGAGAAATGAAAAACTGTTTTTT.